The rows below give T cell receptor beta chains drawn from one sample of a study of T cells of healthy individuals. Each CDR3 protein gets one entry after TCRdb re-called the 5' RACE reads with MiXCR. The data contain 53,000 or so distinct CDR3 sequences, 14% to 15% of them singletons. Receptors originate from a human donor in good health. The CDR3 runs from the conserved cysteine through the conserved F or W. The D gene is left open where the match is weak. The listing skips clone size in some rows; elsewhere it reads once, few, many or a size class.

cdr3_length | j_call | v_call | d_call | clone_size | cdr3_nt | cdr3_aa
15 | TRBJ1-1 | TRBV23-1 | TRBD1 | - | TGCGCCAGCAGTCAATCGACAGGGAGGAACACTGAAGCTTTCTTT | CASSQSTGRNTEAFF
14 | TRBJ2-5 | TRBV7-2 | TRBD1 | few | TGTGCCAGCAAGAACTCTGGACAGGGGGGGACCCAGTACTTC | CASKNSGQGGTQYF
16 | TRBJ1-3 | TRBV5-1 | - | - | TGCGCCAGCAGCTTGGAAGGCACATACTCTGGAAACACCATATATTTT | CASSLEGTYSGNTIYF
16 | TRBJ1-5 | TRBV28 | - | few | TGTGCCAGCAGTGTGGGGGGGGGGGCAAGCAATCAGCCCCAGCATTTT | CASSVGGGASNQPQHF
14 | TRBJ2-1 | TRBV5-1 | - | - | TGCGCCAGCAAGGCAACTAGCTCCTACAATGAGCAGTTCTTC | CASKATSSYNEQFF
13 | TRBJ2-3 | TRBV10-3 | - | - | TGTGCCATGGCCCCGGGAGGCACAGATACGCAGTATTTT | CAMAPGGTDTQYF
15 | TRBJ2-4 | TRBV7-9 | - | many | TGTGCCAGCAGCCCCGTACAAGGCGCCAAAAACATTCAGTACTTC | CASSPVQGAKNIQYF
17 | TRBJ2-6 | TRBV25-1 | TRBD1 | - | TGTGCCAGCAGTGACGGACAGGTAAACTCTGTGGCCAACGTCCTGACTTTC | CASSDGQVNSVANVLTF
14 | TRBJ1-6 | TRBV3-1 | - | few | TGTGCCAGCACTCCGGGGAGGCATAATTCACCCCTCCACTTT | CASTPGRHNSPLHF
10 | TRBJ2-1 | TRBV6-1 | - | many | TGTGCCGCGGGTAACAATGAGCAGTTCTTC | CAAGNNEQFF
14 | TRBJ2-2 | TRBV4-1 | - | - | TGCGCCAGCAGCCAAGGCTCGCGGACCGGGGAGCTGTTTTTT | CASSQGSRTGELFF
17 | TRBJ2-1 | TRBV4-3 | - | many | TGCGCCAGCAGCCAAGATAGGCCGGCAGGGGCTTACAATGAGCAGTTCTTC | CASSQDRPAGAYNEQFF
15 | TRBJ2-1 | TRBV5-1 | TRBD1 | few | TGCGCCAGCAGATTGGGACAGGGAGCCTACAATGAGCAGTTCTTC | CASRLGQGAYNEQFF
16 | TRBJ1-2 | TRBV7-2 | - | few | TGTGCCAGCAGCTTACAATCCGGACAAGCGATAAAGGGCTACACCTTC | CASSLQSGQAIKGYTF
13 | TRBJ1-4 | TRBV29-1 | - | many | TGCAGCGTTACCGTAGGGGGAAATGAAAAACTGTTTTTT | CSVTVGGNEKLFF
14 | TRBJ1-2 | TRBV28 | - | - | TGTGCCAGCAGTTCCGGGACATTTAACTATGGCTACACCTTC | CASSSGTFNYGYTF
11 | TRBJ1-1 | TRBV6-6 | - | many | TGTGCCAGCAGGGAGAACACTGAAGCTTTCTTT | CASRENTEAFF
12 | TRBJ2-3 | TRBV11-2 | - | many | TGTGCCAGCAGCCCAGGGGTGGATACGCAGTATTTT | CASSPGVDTQYF
15 | TRBJ2-7 | TRBV18 | TRBD2 | many | TGTGCCAGCTCACCAACGGGCGGGAGAGGCCACGAGCAGTACTTC | CASSPTGGRGHEQYF
14 | TRBJ2-7 | TRBV11-2 | - | few | TGTGCCAGCAGTTCAGACAGAGTAGGTACGGAGCAGTACTTC | CASSSDRVGTEQYF
13 | TRBJ1-2 | TRBV5-1 | - | - | TGCGCCAGCAGCTTGGGGTCGCAAAGAGGCTACACCTTC | CASSLGSQRGYTF
16 | TRBJ2-1 | TRBV5-1 | - | - | TGCGCCAGCAGCTTGGCAGGATCCGGGTCCTACAATGAGCAGTTCTTC | CASSLAGSGSYNEQFF
13 | TRBJ1-2 | TRBV11-2 | - | - | TGTGCCAGCAGCTCTTTGACGGAGTATGGCTACACCTTC | CASSSLTEYGYTF
12 | TRBJ1-4 | TRBV12-3/TRBV12-4 | TRBD1 | - | TGTGCCAGCACAGGACAGGGGGGGCAACTGTTTTTT | CASTGQGGQLFF